The 14 T cell receptor beta chains below all came from one sample that was sequenced in a study of metastatic and nonmetastatic thyroid tumors. None of the patients had undergone any treatment ahead of thyroid surgery. TCRdb re-clonotyped the PCR reads through MiXCR. The sample shows fewer than 30,000 clones, roughly 20% of them seen only once. Source material: blood. The receptor set was obtained from a male donor with papillary thyroid cancer or a benign thyroid nodule (not recorded which). Some clones in this sample may be carry-over from other donors' samples.

As for this clone: One end of the junction is discordant with germline, which a read error may explain. V is TRBV5-1 and J is TRBJ2-1, with 8 bases lining up with TRBD2. The CDR3 sequence is 15 residues long. Germline-derived CDR1 and CDR2 are SGHRS and YFSETQ. This chain's CDR3 is CANSGGKPHYNEQFF. CDR3 in DNA: TGCGCCAACAGCGGGGGAAAGCCCCACTACAATGAGCAGTTCTTC.

As regards this clone: The CDR3 does not end in the conserved phenylalanine or tryptophan, so this is likely a read error. The chain combines TRBV7-8 with TRBJ2-7; 9 bases align to TRBD1. With V trimmed by 6 bases and J by 10 bases, 10 bases remained unmatched. Per the germline V gene, CDR1 is SGHVS and CDR2 is FQNEAQ. The length of the CDR3 is 13 residues. The CDR3 DNA is TGTGCCAGCAGTCCCGGGACAGGGACCTATCAGTACTGC. It specifies CASSPGTGTYQYC.

As to this clone: A read error may produce the germline difference seen at one junction end. The V gene is TRBV27, the J gene TRBJ1-6; maybe TRBD1 (5 bases). Per the germline V gene, CDR1 is MNHEY and CDR2 is SMNVEV (reference sequence). This CDR3 comprises 14 residues. CDR3 in DNA: TGTGCCAGCAGGGGGGGGAGGGATAAGTCACCCCACCACTTT. It is translated as CASRGGRDKSPHHF.

About this clone: At one of its ends the junction is not consistent with the germline gene, which may arise from a read error. This chain links TRBV7-9 with TRBJ2-1; the D is unclear. CDR1 is SEHNR, CDR2 FQNEAQ, per germline (reference sequence). CDR3 length: 13 amino acids. CDR3 coding DNA: TGTGCGAGCAGCGCTATACATTCAATAGAGCAGTTCTTC. This translates into CASSAIHSIEQFF.

This clone has ten or more counts. J is TRBJ2-7 and V is TRBV6-2 or TRBV6-3; TRBD1 matches 8 bases. Germline V gene data show CDR1 as MNHEY and CDR2 as SVGEGT. The ends lost 7 bases at V and 4 bases at J; junction bases unmatched: 3. This CDR3 is built from 12 residues. In DNA form, the CDR3 reads TGTGCCAGCAAGGACAGGGTTTACGAGCAGTACTTC. It translates to CASKDRVYEQYF.

This clone was observed many times. The chain carries TRBV20-1 and TRBJ1-1, with D perhaps TRBD1 (6 bases). Trimming shortened V by 2 bases and J by 0 bases, and 10 bases separated the two germline ends. The CDR3 covers 14 residues. The germline CDR1 and CDR2 sequences are DFQATT and SNEGSKA (reference sequence). The DNA for the CDR3 is TGCAGTGCTAGACAGGGGACGGTGAACACTGAAGCTTTCTTT. Translating gives CSARQGTVNTEAFF.

This clone was recorded many times. V and J are TRBV28 and TRBJ1-5; TRBD1 agrees at 7 bases. The CDR3 is 15 amino acids. After removal of 6 bases from V and 5 bases from J, the junction contained 10 bases not matched to a gene. CDR1 MDHEN and CDR2 SYDVKM come from the germline V gene. The CDR3 sequence is CASSVLQGRDQPQHF. The CDR3 DNA is TGTGCCAGCAGCGTATTACAGGGGCGCGATCAGCCCCAGCATTTT.

There are many counts of this clone. The chain combines TRBV5-1 with TRBJ2-4; 10 nucleotides align to TRBD1. Trimming cost V 0 bases and J 9 bases; bases outside gene matches: 6. The CDR3 runs to 15 residues. Germline CDR1 reads SGHRS; CDR2 reads YFSETQ. The CDR3 DNA reads as TGCGCCAGCAGCTTGGTAGGGACAGGGGAGGGCATTCAGTACTTC. Protein product: CASSLVGTGEGIQYF.

This clone was recorded many times. This chain links TRBV12-3 or TRBV12-4 with TRBJ1-1; D not resolved. CDR3 length equals 14 residues. Trimming removed 6 bases at V and 2 bases at J, with 13 bases between. The CDR3 region is CASSPSPSNTEAFF. CDR3 sequence (DNA): TGTGCCAGCAGCCCGTCGCCTAGTAACACTGAAGCTTTCTTT.

This clone occurred many times. This chain uses TRBV5-1 with TRBJ2-5; TRBD1 or TRBD2 may be the D gene (5 bases each). Between the trimmed V and J ends, which lost 4 bases and 2 bases, there was a span of 12 bases. The germline V gene encodes CDR1 SGHRS and CDR2 YFSETQ. The CDR3 length is 14 residues. The CDR3 nucleotides are TGCGCCAGCAGCCAAAGGGACCCACAAGAGACCCAGTACTTC. This codes for CASSQRDPQETQYF.

This clone was counted ten times or more. V is TRBV6-2 or TRBV6-3 and J is TRBJ2-1, with D hard to call. The V and J ends lost 6 bases and 4 bases respectively, with 4 bases between them. Germline V gene sequence: CDR1 MNHEY, CDR2 SVGEGT. CDR3 length: 11 residues. CDR3 loop: CASRFYNEQFF. For the CDR3, the DNA is TGTGCCAGCAGATTTTACAATGAGCAGTTCTTC.

The chain recombines TRBV4-2 with TRBJ1-5; TRBD1 aligns across 7 bases. The V and J ends lost 3 bases and 10 bases, in that order; junction bases with no gene match: 18. Germline CDR1 is LGHNA and CDR2 is YNFKEQ. This CDR3 has 17 amino acids. The CDR3 loop is CASSQSAETGQSHPQHF. CDR3 bases: TGTGCCAGCAGCCAGTCGGCCGAGACAGGGCAATCCCATCCCCAGCATTTT.

In its sample, this clone was seen many times. CDR3 in DNA: TGTGCCTCCTACATCTTGGGAACTGAAGCTTTCTTT. Translation gives CASYILGTEAFF. The genes are TRBV30 and TRBJ1-1; D gene uncertain. V was cut by 7 bases and J by 5 bases, with 14 bases left in between. The CDR3 runs to 12 residues. From germline, CDR1 is GTSNPN and CDR2 SVGIG (reference sequence).

At least ten counts were recorded for this clone. V gene TRBV6-1 combines with J gene TRBJ1-2; no clear D. Germline CDR1 reads MNHNS; CDR2 reads SASEGT. V dropped 5 bases and J dropped 3 bases, with 22 bases sitting between them. There are 17 residues in the CDR3. The CDR3 protein is CASSSRTRQAFYYGYTF. CDR3 DNA: TGTGCCAGCAGTTCCCGGACGCGTCAAGCGTTTTACTATGGCTACACCTTC.